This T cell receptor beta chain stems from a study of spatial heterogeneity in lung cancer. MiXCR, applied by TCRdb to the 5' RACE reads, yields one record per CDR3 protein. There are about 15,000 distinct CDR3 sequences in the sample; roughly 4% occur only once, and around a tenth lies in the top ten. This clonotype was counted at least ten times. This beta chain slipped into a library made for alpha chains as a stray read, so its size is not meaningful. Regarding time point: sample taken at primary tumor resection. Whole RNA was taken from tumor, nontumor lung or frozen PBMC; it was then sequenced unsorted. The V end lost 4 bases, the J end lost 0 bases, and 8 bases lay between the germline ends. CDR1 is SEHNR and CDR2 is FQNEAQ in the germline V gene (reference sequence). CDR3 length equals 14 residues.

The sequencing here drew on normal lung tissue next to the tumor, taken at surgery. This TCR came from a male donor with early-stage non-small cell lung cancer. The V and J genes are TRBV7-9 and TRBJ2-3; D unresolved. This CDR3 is CASSSQQSTDTQYF. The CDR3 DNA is TGTGCCAGCAGCTCACAACAAAGCACAGATACGCAGTATTTT.